Presented here are 7 T cell receptor beta chains from one specimen sequenced in a study of blood T cell repertoires in COVID-19. Profiled with immunoSEQ multiplex PCR; TCRdb holds only in-frame clones, not every one. The repertoire consists of over 100,000 clones, with 90% to 95% occurring once and the leading ten covering 6%. The sequenced sample consisted of peripheral blood. The receptors stem from a human donor in a cohort sampled during active COVID-19.

The chain carries TRBV9 and TRBJ2-1, with D maybe TRBD2 (7 bases). The CDR3 totals 15 residues. V was trimmed by 4 bases and J by 1 base, leaving 12 bases between them. The germline gives CDR1 SGDLS, CDR2 YYNGEE. DNA of the CDR3: TGTGCCAGCAGCCACGGGGGGCCATCCTACAATGAGCAGTTCTTC. Amino acid sequence: CASSHGGPSYNEQFF. Full variable domain (missing parts from reference TRBV9 and TRBJ2-1): DSGVTQTPKHLITATGQRVTLRCSPRSGDLSVYWYQQSLDQGLQFLIQYYNGEERAKGNILERFSAQQFPDLHSELNLSSLELGDSALYFCASSHGGPSYNEQFFGPGTRLTVL.

This clone was seen a single time. The chain joins TRBV24-1 to TRBJ2-2, with 7 bases that match TRBD1. J was trimmed by 1 base and V by 2 bases; bases with no gene match: 3. CDR1 is KGHDR and CDR2 is SFDVKD in the germline V gene. The CDR3 length is 16 residues. The CDR3 bases are TGTGCCACCAGTGATTGGGCAGGGGGGAACACCGGGGAGCTGTTTTTT. This gives the protein CATSDWAGGNTGELFF.

The chain employs TRBV28 and TRBJ1-5; D is unclear. Trimming took off 3 bases at V and 4 bases at J, with 13 bases between the two ends. The CDR3 consists of 15 residues. Germline CDR1 is MDHEN and CDR2 is SYDVKM. DNA for the CDR3: TGTGCCAGCAGTTTTTTACCGGGAGCTAATCAGCCCCAGCATTTT. Its protein product is CASSFLPGANQPQHF. Full variable domain (remainder filled in from reference TRBV28 and TRBJ1-5): DVKVTQSSRYLVKRTGEKVFLECVQDMDHENMFWYRQDPGLGLRLIYFSYDVKMKEKGDIPEGYSVSREKKERFSLILESASTNQTSMYLCASSFLPGANQPQHFGDGTRLSIL.

The V gene is TRBV13, the J gene TRBJ1-3; D gene uncertain. The CDR3 consists of 13 residues. Germline V gene sequence: CDR1 PRHDT, CDR2 FYEKMQ (reference sequence). Trimming pared 2 bases from V and 2 bases from J, leaving 4 bases between. In DNA, the CDR3 is TGTGCCAGCAGCTTATCAACTGGAAACACCATATATTTT. Protein sequence: CASSLSTGNTIYF.

The genes are TRBV6-5 and TRBJ1-1; D gene unclear. This CDR3 has 10 residues. CDR1 is MNHEY, CDR2 SVGAGI, per germline. Trimming removed 8 bases from V and 8 bases from J, with 9 bases in between. In DNA form, the CDR3 reads TGTGCCAGCGGTAAACAAGAAGCTTTCTTT. This encodes CASGKQEAFF.

This chain joins TRBV20-1 and TRBJ1-2; D not resolved. The V end lost 6 bases, the J end lost 2 bases, and 7 bases lay between the germline ends. There are 11 residues in the CDR3. Per the germline V gene, CDR1 is DFQATT and CDR2 is SNEGSKA (reference sequence). The CDR3 here is CSAEGNYGYTF. CDR3 coding DNA: TGCAGTGCCGAGGGCAACTATGGCTACACCTTC.

The chain combines TRBV12-5 with TRBJ2-2, with D hard to call. V gave up 0 bases and J gave up 6 bases, with 5 bases separating them. This CDR3 spans 13 amino acids. Looked up from germline, CDR1 is LGHNT and CDR2 is FRNRAP. The CDR3 sequence: CASGLVSPGELFF. The DNA of the CDR3 is TGTGCTAGTGGTTTGGTTTCTCCCGGGGAGCTGTTTTTT.